Presented here are 3 T cell receptor beta chains from one specimen sequenced in a study of OX40 agonist ivuxolimab in advanced cancers. The table came from immunoSEQ multiplex PCR; TCRdb's copy has only in-frame clones and leaves some out. The sample lists roughly 60,000 clones; around 85% were seen once. This sample comprised CD4+ or CD8+ T cells sorted from blood, obtained in a trial of the OX40 agonist ivuxolimab. All receptors derive from an adult with an advanced solid tumor such as melanoma, head and neck, liver or kidney cancer.

The genes are TRBV15 and TRBJ2-7, with 12 bases fitting TRBD2. This CDR3 has 19 residues. CDR1 and CDR2 from the germline V gene are LNHNV and YYDKDF (reference sequence). The trim removed 1 base at V and 0 bases at J, leaving 10 bases unmatched. The CDR3 reads CATSRARTSGEYHSYEQYF. In DNA form, the CDR3 reads TGTGCCACCAGCAGAGCCAGGACTAGCGGGGAGTACCACTCCTACGAGCAGTACTTC.

This clone showed up just a few times. The J gene is TRBJ2-1, the V gene TRBV6-6, with TRBD2 identical over 8 bases. Germline V gene lookup returns CDR1 MNHNY and CDR2 SVGAGI (reference sequence). CDR3 length: 16 residues. The V segment lost 4 bases and the J segment 9 bases; nucleotides outside the gene matches: 14. The DNA of the CDR3 is TGTGCCAGCAGTTGGGGACTTAGCGGGGTTGAGGCTGAGCAGTTCTTC. The encoded protein is CASSWGLSGVEAEQFF.

V is TRBV18 and J is TRBJ1-3; no definite D call. Trimming pared 0 bases from V and 2 bases from J, leaving 5 bases between. This CDR3 is 14 amino acids long. Looked up from germline, CDR1 is KGHSH and CDR2 is LQKENI. CDR3 sequence (DNA): TGTGCCAGCTCACCACCCGGGACTGGAAACACCATATATTTT. This translates into CASSPPGTGNTIYF.